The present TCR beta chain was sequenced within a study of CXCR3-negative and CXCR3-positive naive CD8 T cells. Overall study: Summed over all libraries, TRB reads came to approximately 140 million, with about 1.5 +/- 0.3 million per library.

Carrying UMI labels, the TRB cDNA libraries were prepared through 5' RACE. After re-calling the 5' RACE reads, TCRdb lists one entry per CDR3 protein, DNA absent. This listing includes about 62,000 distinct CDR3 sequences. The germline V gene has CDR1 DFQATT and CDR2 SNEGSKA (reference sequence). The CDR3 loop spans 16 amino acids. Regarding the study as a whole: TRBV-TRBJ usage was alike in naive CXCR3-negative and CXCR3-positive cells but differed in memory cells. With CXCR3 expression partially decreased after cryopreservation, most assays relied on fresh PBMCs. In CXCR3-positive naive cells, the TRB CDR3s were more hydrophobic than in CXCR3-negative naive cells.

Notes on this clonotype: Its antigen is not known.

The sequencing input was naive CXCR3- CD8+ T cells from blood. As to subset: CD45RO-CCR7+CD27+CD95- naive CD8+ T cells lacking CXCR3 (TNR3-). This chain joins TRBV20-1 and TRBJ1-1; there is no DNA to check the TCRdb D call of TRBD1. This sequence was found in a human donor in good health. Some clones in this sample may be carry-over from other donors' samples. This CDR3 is CSARDSMAGDGREAFF.